Listed here is a single T cell receptor (beta chain). Its matching antigen is unknown. Stated time point: cycle 4 day 1 (C4D1), after 6 weeks of nivolumab. Each of the patients experienced relapse following autologous stem cell transplantation, and their brentuximab vedotin exposure differed. The CDR3 is 15 amino acids. V gave up 8 bases and J gave up 0 bases, with 11 bases separating them. Germline CDR1 MNHEY, CDR2 SVGAGI. The data were taken from a study of PD-1 blockade in classical Hodgkin lymphoma. General observations from the study: In CD4+ cells, TCR diversity went up significantly by C4D1, but in CD8+ cells it did not. Nivolumab starters within 1 year of ASCT were excluded.

Clones were sequenced by immunoSEQ multiplex PCR, and TCRdb holds only the in-frame ones, with some missing. The data contain over 85,000 clones, about 92% of them seen just once; the ten biggest clones take up just under 2%. The origin of this receptor is a human donor with classical Hodgkin lymphoma. The source material was peripheral blood mononuclear cells (PBMCs), sampled before the fourth cycle of nivolumab. The V call is TRBV6-5, the J call TRBJ2-6, with D possibly being TRBD2 (6 bases). CDR3 in DNA: TGTGCCAGCGGGACTGCCGACTCTGGGGCCAACGTCCTGACTTTC. This encodes CASGTADSGANVLTF.